This T cell receptor (beta chain) was sequenced during a study of blood T cell repertoires in COVID-19. Overall study context: The samples span acute and convalescent COVID-19 from the United States, Italy and Spain. The analysed material was cDNA or gDNA that came from T cells, B-cell-depleted T cells, or PBMCs.

Sequencing was performed with immunoSEQ multiplex PCR; in TCRdb, only in-frame clones are kept and a portion is missing. Of 150,000 to 200,000 clones detected, roughly 80% appear once; the ten largest clones hold under 10%. Only one count was recorded for this clone. The V gene lost 1 base and the J gene lost 4 bases, with 10 bases spanning the gap. The CDR3 totals 14 residues. The germline gives CDR1 SGHDN, CDR2 FVKESK. Enrolment of Seattle patients took place during active infection, and they were followed longitudinally. This chain links TRBV14 with TRBJ1-2, with a possible D match to TRBD1 (5 bases). This sequence originates from a woman in her 70s with COVID-19, enrolled during active disease. Sequenced input: peripheral blood. CDR3 sequence reads: CASSQGTGVYGYTF. CDR3 DNA: TGTGCCAGCAGCCAAGGTACAGGCGTCTATGGCTACACCTTC.